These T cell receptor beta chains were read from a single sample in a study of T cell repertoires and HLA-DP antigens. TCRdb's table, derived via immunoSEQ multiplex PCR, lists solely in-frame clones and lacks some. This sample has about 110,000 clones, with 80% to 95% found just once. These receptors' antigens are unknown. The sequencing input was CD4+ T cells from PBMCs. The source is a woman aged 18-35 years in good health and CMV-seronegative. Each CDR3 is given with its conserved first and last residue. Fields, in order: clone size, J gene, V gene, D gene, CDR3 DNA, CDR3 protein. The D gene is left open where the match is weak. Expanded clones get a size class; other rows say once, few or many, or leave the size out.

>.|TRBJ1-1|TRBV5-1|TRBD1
TGCGCCAGCAGCACCGACAGGGCGAACACTGAAGCTTTCTTT
CASSTDRANTEAFF
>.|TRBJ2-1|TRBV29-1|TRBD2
TGCAGCGGCGGGACTAGCGGGATCAATGAGCAGTTCTTC
CSGGTSGINEQFF
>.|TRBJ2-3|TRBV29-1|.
TGCAGCGTGACTAGGGTAGATACGCAGTATTTT
CSVTRVDTQYF
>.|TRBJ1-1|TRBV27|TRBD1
TGTGCCAGCAGTCCGGACAGGGAGGTCACTGAAGCTTTCTTT
CASSPDREVTEAFF
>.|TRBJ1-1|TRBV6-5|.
TGTGCCAGCAGGGGGCCCGGGGTAAACACTGAAGCTTTCTTT
CASRGPGVNTEAFF
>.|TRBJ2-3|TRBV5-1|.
TGCGCCAGCAGAAGATTAGTGGTTACAGATACGCAGTATTTT
CASRRLVVTDTQYF
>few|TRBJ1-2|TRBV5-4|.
TGTGCCAGCAGCTTGTTGGCAGAGATCTATGGCTACACCTTC
CASSLLAEIYGYTF
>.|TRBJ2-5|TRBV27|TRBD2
TGTGCCAGCAGTTTTAGAGGCCTAGCGGGAGGAGAGACCCAGTACTTC
CASSFRGLAGGETQYF
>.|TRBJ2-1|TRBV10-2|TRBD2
TGCGCCAGCAGTGGGCGGACTAGCGGGAGATTTTACAATGAGCAGTTCTTC
CASSGRTSGRFYNEQFF
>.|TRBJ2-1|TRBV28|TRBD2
TGTGCCAGCAGTTCTCTAGCGGGAGGGCGATCCTACAATGAGCAGTTCTTC
CASSSLAGGRSYNEQFF
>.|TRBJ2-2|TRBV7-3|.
TGTGCCAGCAGACAGGGTCTCGGGGAGCTGTTTTTT
CASRQGLGELFF
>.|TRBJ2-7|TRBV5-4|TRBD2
TGTGCCAGCAGCTTGCCTCTAGCGGGAGGCTACTACGAGCAGTACTTC
CASSLPLAGGYYEQYF
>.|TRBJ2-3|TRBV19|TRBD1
TGTGCCAGTAGGTCCGGGACAGGGATCACAGATACGCAGTATTTT
CASRSGTGITDTQYF
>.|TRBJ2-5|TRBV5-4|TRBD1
TGTGCCAGCAGCTTGAATGTTCCGGGGTGGACAGGGCTGAAAGAGACCCAGTACTTC
CASSLNVPGWTGLKETQYF
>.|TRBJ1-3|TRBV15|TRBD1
TGTGCCACCAGCCCACCACAACACGGGACAGCAGGAAACACCATATATTTT
CATSPPQHGTAGNTIYF
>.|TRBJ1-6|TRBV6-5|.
TGTGCCAGCAAGCCAGGGCCCCTGGATTCACCCCTCCACTTT
CASKPGPLDSPLHF
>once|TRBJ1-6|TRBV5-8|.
TGTGCCAGCAGCTTTCTCCCAACCGGGGACTCACCCCTCCACTTT
CASSFLPTGDSPLHF
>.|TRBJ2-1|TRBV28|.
TGTGCCAGCAGTTTATTGGGCAATGAGCAGTTCTTC
CASSLLGNEQFF
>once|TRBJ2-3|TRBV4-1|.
TGCGCCAGCAGCCAAAGGGAAAATTGGAGCACAGATACGCAGTATTTT
CASSQRENWSTDTQYF
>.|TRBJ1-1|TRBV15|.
TGTGCCACCAGCAGAGGCGGCTTCAACACTGAAGCTTTCTTT
CATSRGGFNTEAFF
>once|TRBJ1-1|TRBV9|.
TGTGCCAGCAGCTCGAGGTTGAACACTGAAGCTTTCTTT
CASSSRLNTEAFF
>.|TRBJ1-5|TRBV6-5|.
TGTGCCAGCAGTTACTCGAGGGATAGCAATCAGCCCCAGCATTTT
CASSYSRDSNQPQHF
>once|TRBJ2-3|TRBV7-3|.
TGTGCCAGCAGCTTAACAGGGGATACGCAGTATTTT
CASSLTGDTQYF
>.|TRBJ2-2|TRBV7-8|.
TGTGCCAGCAGCTTTAGGGTAAACACCGGGGAGCTGTTTTTT
CASSFRVNTGELFF
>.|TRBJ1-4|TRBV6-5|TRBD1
TGTGCCAGCAGGCGGACAGGGGAAAAACTGTTTTTT
CASRRTGEKLFF
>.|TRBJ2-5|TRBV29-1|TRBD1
TGCAGCGTTGTCCGGTGGACAGGGCTTCAAGAGACCCAGTACTTC
CSVVRWTGLQETQYF
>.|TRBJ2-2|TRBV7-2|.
TGTGCCAGCAGCTTAGCGCAGGGGACGAACACCGGGGAGCTGTTTTTT
CASSLAQGTNTGELFF
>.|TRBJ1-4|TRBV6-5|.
TGTGCCAGCGGTCGTCACAGGCTTGAAAAACTGTTTTTT
CASGRHRLEKLFF